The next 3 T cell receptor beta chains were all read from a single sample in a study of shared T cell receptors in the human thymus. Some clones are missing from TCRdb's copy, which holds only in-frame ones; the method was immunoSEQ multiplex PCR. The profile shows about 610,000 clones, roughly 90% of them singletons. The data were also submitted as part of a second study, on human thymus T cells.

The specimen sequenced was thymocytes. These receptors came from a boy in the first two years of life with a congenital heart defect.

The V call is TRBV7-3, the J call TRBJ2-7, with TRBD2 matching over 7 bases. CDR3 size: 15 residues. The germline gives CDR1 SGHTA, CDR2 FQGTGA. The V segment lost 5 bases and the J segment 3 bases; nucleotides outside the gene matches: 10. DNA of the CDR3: TGTGCCAGCAGCCTCTCCAGGGACTACAACTACGAGCAGTACTTC. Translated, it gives CASSLSRDYNYEQYF.

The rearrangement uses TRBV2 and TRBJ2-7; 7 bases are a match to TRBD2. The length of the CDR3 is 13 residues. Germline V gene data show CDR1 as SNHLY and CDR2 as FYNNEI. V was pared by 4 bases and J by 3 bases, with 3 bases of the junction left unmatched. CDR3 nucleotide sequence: TGTGCCAGCAGTGGCAGGGACTACTACGAGCAGTACTTC. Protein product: CASSGRDYYEQYF.

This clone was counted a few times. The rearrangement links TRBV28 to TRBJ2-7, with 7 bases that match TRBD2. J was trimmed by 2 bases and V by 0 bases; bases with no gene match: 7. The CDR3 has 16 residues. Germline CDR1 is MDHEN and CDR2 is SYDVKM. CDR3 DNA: TGTGCCAGCAGTTTATGCGTAGGGAGGGCCACCTACGAGCAGTACTTC. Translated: CASSLCVGRATYEQYF.